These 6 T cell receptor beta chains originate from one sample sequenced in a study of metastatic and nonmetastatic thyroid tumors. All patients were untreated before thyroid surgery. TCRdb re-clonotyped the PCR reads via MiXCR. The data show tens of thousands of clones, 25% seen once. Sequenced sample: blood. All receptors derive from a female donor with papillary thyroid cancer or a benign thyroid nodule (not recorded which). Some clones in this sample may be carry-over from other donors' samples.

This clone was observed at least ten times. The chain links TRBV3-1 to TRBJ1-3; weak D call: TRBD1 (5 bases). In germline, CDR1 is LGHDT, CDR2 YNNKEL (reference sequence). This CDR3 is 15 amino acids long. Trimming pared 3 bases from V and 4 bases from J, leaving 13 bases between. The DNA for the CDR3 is TGTGCCAGCAGCCACCAGGGTGAGGGCGGAAACACCATATATTTT. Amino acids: CASSHQGEGGNTIYF.

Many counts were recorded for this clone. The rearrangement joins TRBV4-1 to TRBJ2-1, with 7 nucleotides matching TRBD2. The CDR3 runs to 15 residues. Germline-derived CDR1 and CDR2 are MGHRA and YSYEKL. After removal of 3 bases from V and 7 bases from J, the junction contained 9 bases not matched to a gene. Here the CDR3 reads CASSHDPWEGNEQFF. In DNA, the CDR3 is TGCGCCAGCAGCCATGATCCGTGGGAGGGTAATGAGCAGTTCTTC.

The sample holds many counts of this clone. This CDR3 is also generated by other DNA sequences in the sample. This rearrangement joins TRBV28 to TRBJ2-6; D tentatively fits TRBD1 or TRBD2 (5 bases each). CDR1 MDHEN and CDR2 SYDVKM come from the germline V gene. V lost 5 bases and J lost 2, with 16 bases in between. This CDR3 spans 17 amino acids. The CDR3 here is CASSPQRGRPGANVLTF. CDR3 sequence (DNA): TGTGCCAGCAGTCCACAACGGGGCCGACCTGGGGCCAACGTCCTGACTTTC.

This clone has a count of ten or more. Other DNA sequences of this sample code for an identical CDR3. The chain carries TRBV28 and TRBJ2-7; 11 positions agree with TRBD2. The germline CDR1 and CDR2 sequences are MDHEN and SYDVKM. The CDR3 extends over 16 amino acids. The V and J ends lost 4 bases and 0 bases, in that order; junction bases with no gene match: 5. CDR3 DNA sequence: TGTGCCAGCAGTTCGGGTACTAGCGGGAGCTCCTACGAGCAGTACTTC. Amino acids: CASSSGTSGSSYEQYF.

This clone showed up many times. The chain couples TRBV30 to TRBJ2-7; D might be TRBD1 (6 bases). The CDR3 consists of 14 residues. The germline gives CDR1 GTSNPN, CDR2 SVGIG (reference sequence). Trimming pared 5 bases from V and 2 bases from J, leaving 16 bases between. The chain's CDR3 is CAWASWGQPYEQYF. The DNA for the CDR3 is TGTGCCTGGGCCTCGTGGGGGCAGCCCTACGAGCAGTACTTC.

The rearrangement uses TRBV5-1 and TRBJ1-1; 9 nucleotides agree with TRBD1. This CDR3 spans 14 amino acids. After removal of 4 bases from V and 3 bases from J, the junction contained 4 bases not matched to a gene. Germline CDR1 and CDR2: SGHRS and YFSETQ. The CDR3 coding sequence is TGCGCCAGCAGCCGGACAGGGGTGGACACTGAAGCTTTCTTT. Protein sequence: CASSRTGVDTEAFF.